The clone carrying this T cell receptor (beta chain) was recorded many times. Its specificity is unknown. Germline V lookup: CDR1 SGHTA, CDR2 FQGNSA. The length of the CDR3 is 13 residues. V was cut by 7 bases and J by 7 bases, with 13 bases left in between. This sample is part of a study of T cell repertoires in cytomegalovirus infection. As for the study in general: TCR beta signatures that were public indicated CMV infection and matching HLA type. Findings and limits, study-wide: In two of eight donors, the top clonotype was HLA-C-restricted CMV-specific.

From the reads, TCRdb called clonotypes with MiXCR, one entry per CDR3 protein. The table records roughly 500,000 distinct CDR3 sequences, 33% of them present only once. The sample here was cultured PBMCs, taken from culture after CMV antigen stimulation. This chain links TRBV7-2 with TRBJ1-4, with unresolved D. The receptor was derived from a human donor in good health (CMV status not recorded). Some clones in this sample may be carry-over from other donors' samples. The CDR3, as DNA: TGTGCCAGCACCCCCCCCGGAGCTGAAAAACTGTTTTTT. It yields the protein CASTPPGAEKLFF.